One sample yielded the 4 T cell receptor beta chains listed below, sequenced in a study of yellow fever vaccine responses in identical twins. TCRdb processed the RT-PCR reads anew with MiXCR; each CDR3 protein has one entry. Found here are some 2,400 distinct CDR3 sequences, around four fifths of them singletons; the top ten hold 10%. Material: T cells from blood (PBMCs), unsorted or a sorted subset (not recorded which), obtained before or after yellow fever vaccination (not recorded which). These receptor sequences come from a female donor who received the yellow fever vaccine.

The CDR3: CASSQSRRGTSTDTQYF. In DNA form, the CDR3 reads TGTGCCAGCTCACAATCGCGGCGCGGGACTAGCACAGATACGCAGTATTTT. This chain connects TRBV18 to TRBJ2-3, with D perhaps matching TRBD2 (6 bases). Trimming left V 4 bases short and J 0 bases short, with 17 bases between. Germline CDR1 and CDR2: KGHSH and LQKENI. The CDR3 extends over 17 amino acids.

The chain is built from TRBV15 and TRBJ2-5, with unresolved D. CDR1 and CDR2 (germline): LNHNV, YYDKDF (reference sequence). CDR3 length: 15 residues. Trimming cost V 3 bases and J 1 base, with 12 bases left between them. In DNA form, the CDR3 reads TGTGCCACCAGCAGGCCAAACAGTCCCCAAGAGACCCAGTACTTC. Its translation: CATSRPNSPQETQYF. Variable domain in full (rest from reference TRBV15 and TRBJ2-5): DAMVIQNPRYQVTQFGKPVTLSCSQTLNHNVMYWYQQKSSQAPKLLFHYYDKDFNNEADTPDNFQSRRPNTSFCFLDIRSPGLGDTAMYLCATSRPNSPQETQYFGPGTRLLVL.

Here the CDR3 DNA reads TGTGCCAGCAGTTACTCTGGCAGCCCCCCAAAACCTGCCACCTTC. It translates to CASSYSGSPPKPATF. The rearrangement links TRBV6-2 or TRBV6-3 to TRBJ1-2; no clear D gene. CDR1 is MNHEY and CDR2 is SVGEGT in the germline V gene. This CDR3 spans 15 amino acids. V dropped 0 bases and J dropped 13 bases, with 21 bases sitting between them.

The chain carries TRBV7-6 and TRBJ2-1; D ambiguous. The CDR3 has 14 amino acids. Germline V CDR1 and CDR2: SGHVS, FNYEAQ. V was pared by 1 base and J by 2 bases, with 6 bases between. CDR3 region: CASSLEGPYNEQFF. DNA for the CDR3: TGTGCCAGCAGCTTAGAAGGACCCTACAATGAGCAGTTCTTC.